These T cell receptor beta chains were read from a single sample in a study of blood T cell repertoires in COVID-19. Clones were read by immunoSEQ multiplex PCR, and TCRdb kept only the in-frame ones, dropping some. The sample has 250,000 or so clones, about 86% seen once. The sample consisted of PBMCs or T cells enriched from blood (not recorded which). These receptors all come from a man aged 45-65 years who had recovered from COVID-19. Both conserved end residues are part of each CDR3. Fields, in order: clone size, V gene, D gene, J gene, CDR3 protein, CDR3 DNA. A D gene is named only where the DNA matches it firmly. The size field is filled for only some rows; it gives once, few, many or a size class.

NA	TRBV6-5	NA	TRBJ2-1	CASGLQASSYNEQFF	TGTGCCAGCGGCTTACAGGCTAGCTCCTACAATGAGCAGTTCTTC
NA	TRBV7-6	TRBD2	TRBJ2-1	CASSLGTSGEAYNEQFF	TGTGCCAGCAGCTTAGGGACTAGCGGGGAGGCCTACAATGAGCAGTTCTTC
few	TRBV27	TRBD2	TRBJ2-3	CASSRSGLAGATQYF	TGTGCCAGCAGTCGGAGCGGACTAGCGGGAGCCACGCAGTATTTT
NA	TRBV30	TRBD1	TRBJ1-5	CAWSGPGTDYQPQHF	TGTGCCTGGAGTGGCCCTGGGACAGATTATCAGCCCCAGCATTTT
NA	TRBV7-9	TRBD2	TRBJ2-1	CASMGLAGRNEQFF	TGTGCCAGCATGGGGCTAGCGGGCCGTAATGAGCAGTTCTTC
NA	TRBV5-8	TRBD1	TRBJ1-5	CASSRRDSSNQPQHF	TGTGCCAGCAGCCGCCGGGACAGTAGCAATCAGCCCCAGCATTTT
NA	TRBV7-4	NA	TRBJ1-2	CASSLEFSSRAHYGYTF	TGTGCCAGCAGCTTAGAGTTCTCAAGCAGGGCCCACTATGGCTACACCTTC
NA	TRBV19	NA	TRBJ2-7	CASSEQTTYEQYF	TGTGCCAGTAGTGAACAGACAACCTACGAGCAGTACTTC
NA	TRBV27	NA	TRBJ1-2	CASSGDNYGYTF	TGTGCCAGCAGTGGAGATAACTATGGCTACACCTTC
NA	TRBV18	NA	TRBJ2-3	CASSPPQTGTTQYF	TGTGCCAGCTCACCACCCCAAACAGGGACTACGCAGTATTTT
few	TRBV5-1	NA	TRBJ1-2	CASSLDPDSYYGYTF	TGCGCCAGCAGCTTGGACCCTGACAGCTACTATGGCTACACCTTC
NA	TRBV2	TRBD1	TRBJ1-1	CASSEALGGAGGWPFF	TGTGCCAGCAGTGAAGCGCTAGGTGGGGCAGGGGGCTGGCCTTTCTTT
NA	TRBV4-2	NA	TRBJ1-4	CASSQRGATNEKLFF	TGTGCCAGCAGCCAACGCGGGGCAACTAATGAAAAACTGTTTTTT
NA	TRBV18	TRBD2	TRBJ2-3	CASSPPGTSDPTDTQYF	TGTGCCAGCTCACCACCTGGGACTAGCGACCCCACAGATACGCAGTATTTT
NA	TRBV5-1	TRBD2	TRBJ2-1	CASSAGLAGGQNEQFF	TGCGCCAGCAGCGCGGGCCTAGCGGGGGGGCAAAATGAGCAGTTCTTC
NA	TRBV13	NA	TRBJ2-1	CASSLGPRGFF	TGTGCCAGCAGCTTAGGTCCTAGGGGTTTCTTC
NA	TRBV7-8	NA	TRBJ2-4	CASSHPQGRVQYF	TGTGCCAGCAGCCACCCACAGGGTCGGGTTCAGTACTTC
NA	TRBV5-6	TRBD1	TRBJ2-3	CASSLVGQGSDTQYF	TGTGCCAGCAGCTTGGTGGGACAGGGTTCAGATACGCAGTATTTT
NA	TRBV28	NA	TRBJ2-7	CASSPRSSYEQYF	TGTGCCAGCAGCCCTCGGAGTTCCTACGAGCAGTACTTC
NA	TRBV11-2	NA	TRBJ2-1	CASSLGGTSYNEQFF	TGTGCCAGCAGCCTGGGCGGGACTTCCTACAATGAGCAGTTCTTC
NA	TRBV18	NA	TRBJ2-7	CASSPRESEQYF	TGTGCCAGCTCACCTAGGGAGTCCGAGCAGTACTTC
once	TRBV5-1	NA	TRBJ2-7	CASSLGLSEQYF	TGCGCCAGCAGCTTGGGCTTGAGCGAGCAGTACTTC
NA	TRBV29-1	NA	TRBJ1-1	CSVSQASNTEAFF	TGCAGCGTTTCACAGGCCTCGAACACTGAAGCTTTCTTT
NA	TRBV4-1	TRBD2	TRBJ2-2	CASSVRSGGVGELFF	TGCGCCAGCAGCGTTCGGAGCGGGGGGGTCGGGGAGCTGTTTTTT
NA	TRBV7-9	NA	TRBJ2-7	CASSRPGGRDTPPYF	TGTGCCAGCAGCCGTCCCGGGGGGCGGGATACGCCCCCGTACTTC
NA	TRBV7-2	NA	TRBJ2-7	CASSLGGENEQYF	TGTGCCAGCAGCTTAGGGGGGGAGAACGAGCAGTACTTC
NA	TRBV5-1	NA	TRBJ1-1	CASSLVGREGTEAFF	TGCGCCAGCAGCTTGGTGGGCAGGGAGGGCACTGAAGCTTTCTTT
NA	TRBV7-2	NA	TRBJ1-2	CASTPAGNYYGYTF	TGTGCCAGCACCCCAGCCGGGAACTACTATGGCTACACCTTC
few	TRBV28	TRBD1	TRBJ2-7	CASRRLTGGEQYF	TGTGCCAGCAGAAGACTAACAGGGGGGGAGCAGTACTTC
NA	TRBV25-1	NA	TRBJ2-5	CASSGQKKTQYF	TGTGCCAGCAGTGGCCAGAAGAAGACCCAGTACTTC
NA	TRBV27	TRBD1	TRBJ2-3	CASSVRQGSTDTQYF	TGTGCCAGCAGTGTAAGACAGGGTAGCACAGATACGCAGTATTTT
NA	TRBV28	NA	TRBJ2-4	CASSLYGTAKNIQYF	TGTGCCAGCAGTTTATACGGTACGGCCAAAAACATTCAGTACTTC
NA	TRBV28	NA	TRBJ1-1	CATTRLGGAGTEAFF	TGTGCCACCACTAGACTGGGGGGGGCGGGGACTGAAGCTTTCTTT
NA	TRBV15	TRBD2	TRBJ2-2	CATSRGPGGTANTGELFF	TGTGCCACCAGCAGGGGCCCCGGGGGGACCGCGAACACCGGGGAGCTGTTTTTT
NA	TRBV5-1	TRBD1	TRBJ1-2	CASSSDWTGGYGYTF	TGCGCCAGCAGCTCCGATTGGACAGGGGGGTATGGCTACACCTTC
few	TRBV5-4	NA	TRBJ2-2	CASSFRHLNTGELFF	TGTGCCAGCAGCTTTCGACACCTAAACACCGGGGAGCTGTTTTTT
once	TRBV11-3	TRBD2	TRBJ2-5	CASSPGGLAGGPRWETQYF	TGTGCCAGCAGCCCAGGAGGACTAGCGGGGGGGCCGAGGTGGGAGACCCAGTACTTC
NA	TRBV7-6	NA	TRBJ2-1	CASSHRPLGGSVKHEQFF	TGTGCCAGCAGCCACCGCCCCCTCGGCGGTAGCGTGAAGCATGAGCAGTTCTTC
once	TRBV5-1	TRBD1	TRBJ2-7	CASSLVPGQGHYEQYF	TGCGCCAGCAGCTTGGTTCCGGGACAGGGACACTACGAGCAGTACTTC
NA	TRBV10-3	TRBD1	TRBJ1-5	CAISGAGGINQPQHF	TGTGCCATCTCGGGGGCAGGGGGAATCAATCAGCCCCAGCATTTT
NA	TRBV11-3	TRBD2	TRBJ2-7	CASSFTLAYEQYF	TGTGCCAGCAGCTTCACACTAGCGTACGAGCAGTACTTC
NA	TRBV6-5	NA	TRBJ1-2	CASSYSRRGINYGYTF	TGTGCCAGCAGTTACTCGAGACGGGGGATTAACTATGGCTACACCTTC
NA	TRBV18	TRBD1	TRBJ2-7	CASSPSAGTGDEQYF	TGTGCCAGCTCACCGAGTGCTGGGACAGGGGACGAGCAGTACTTC
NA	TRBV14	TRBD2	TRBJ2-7	CASSQGRGLAGGLSYEQYF	TGTGCCAGCAGCCAAGGGCGGGGACTAGCGGGAGGCCTCTCCTACGAGCAGTACTTC
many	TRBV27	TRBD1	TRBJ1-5	CASSSQGLGNQPQHF	TGTGCCAGCAGTTCACAGGGGCTGGGCAATCAGCCCCAGCATTTT
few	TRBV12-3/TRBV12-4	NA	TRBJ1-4	CASLQGLAEKLFF	TGTGCCAGCCTTCAGGGGCTTGCTGAAAAACTGTTTTTT
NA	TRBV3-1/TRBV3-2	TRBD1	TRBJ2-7	CASSHSTGVKEQYF	TGTGCCAGCAGCCATTCGACAGGGGTTAAAGAGCAGTACTTC
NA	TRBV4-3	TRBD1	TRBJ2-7	CASSHWDRGHEQYF	TGCGCCAGCAGCCATTGGGACAGGGGTCACGAGCAGTACTTC
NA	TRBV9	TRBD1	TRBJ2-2	CASSPTQGVGTGELFF	TGTGCCAGCAGCCCCACCCAGGGGGTGGGCACCGGGGAGCTGTTTTTT
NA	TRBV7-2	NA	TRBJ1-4	CASSLKTGPNEKLFF	TGTGCCAGCAGCTTAAAGACAGGTCCTAATGAAAAACTGTTTTTT
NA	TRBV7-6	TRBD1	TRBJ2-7	CASSLEDRGHEQYF	TGTGCCAGCAGCTTAGAGGACAGGGGCCACGAGCAGTACTTC
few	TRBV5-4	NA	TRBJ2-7	CASSLDAGQLGREQYF	TGTGCCAGCAGCTTGGACGCCGGACAGCTCGGGAGGGAGCAGTACTTC
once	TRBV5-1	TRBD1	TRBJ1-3	CASSLDRGLGNTIYF	TGCGCCAGCAGCCTAGACAGGGGGCTTGGAAACACCATATATTTT
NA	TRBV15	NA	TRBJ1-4	CATSRGGMGGTNEKLFF	TGTGCCACCAGCAGAGGCGGGATGGGTGGAACTAATGAAAAACTGTTTTTT
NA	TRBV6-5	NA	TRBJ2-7	CASSYAGQYEQYF	TGTGCCAGCAGTTACGCGGGACAGTACGAGCAGTACTTC